The 16 T cell receptor beta chains below come from one sample, sequenced in a study of response to subunit inactivated influenza vaccine. A single record per CDR3 protein comes from TCRdb applying MiXCR to the RT-PCR reads. The sample lists hundreds of thousands of distinct CDR3 sequences, more than 15% occurring once. The source was PBMCs from blood, collected roughly 13 days after vaccination. The receptor set was obtained from a man over 45 who received an inactivated influenza vaccine.

The chain uses TRBV11-2 and TRBJ2-7, with 8 bases aligning to TRBD1. From germline, CDR1 is SGHAT and CDR2 FQNNGV. The CDR3 totals 14 residues. V shed 5 bases, J shed 6 bases, and the junction held 9 bases outside the gene matches. The CDR3 region is CASSPGTGVSEQYF. In DNA, the CDR3 is TGTGCCAGCAGCCCCGGGACAGGTGTTAGCGAGCAGTACTTC.

The chain couples TRBV7-9 to TRBJ2-1, with TRBD1 as a possible D gene (5 bases). This CDR3 comprises 14 residues. Per germline, CDR1 SEHNR and CDR2 FQNEAQ (reference sequence). The V end was cut by 1 base, the J end by 7 bases, with 11 bases between. The CDR3 sequence is CASSLDSRVNEQFF. The DNA of the CDR3 is TGTGCCAGCAGCTTAGATTCCAGGGTTAATGAGCAGTTCTTC.

The DNA of the CDR3 is TGTGCCAGCAGCTTTCCCTCCGGGACAGGGGGCTATGAGCAGTTCTTC. Its translation is CASSFPSGTGGYEQFF. V and J are TRBV7-9 and TRBJ2-1, with 12 bases aligning to TRBD1. The CDR3 is 16 amino acids. V dropped 3 bases and J dropped 8; count of bases not matched to a gene: 8. The germline CDR1 and CDR2 sequences are SEHNR and FQNEAQ (reference sequence). The variable domain in full, with the rest retrieved from reference TRBV7-9 and TRBJ2-1, is DTGVSQNPRHKITKRGQNVTFRCDPISEHNRLYWYRQTLGQGPEFLTYFQNEAQLEKSRLLSDRFSAERPKGSFSTLEIQRTEQGDSAMYLCASSFPSGTGGYEQFFGPGTRLTVL.

The rearrangement links TRBV6-5 to TRBJ2-4; 10 bases line up with TRBD2. The CDR3 extends over 14 amino acids. Trimming took 6 bases from V and 6 from J; bases not matched to a gene: 5. Germline CDR1 reads MNHEY; CDR2 reads SVGAGI. Here the CDR3 reads CASSYASGRNIQYF. The CDR3 DNA follows: TGTGCCAGCAGCTACGCTAGCGGGAGAAACATTCAGTACTTC.

In this sample, this clonotype turned up a few times. V is TRBV6-1 and J is TRBJ2-3; no clear D. V gave up 6 bases and J gave up 3 bases, with 10 bases separating them. Germline lookup yields CDR1 MNHNS and CDR2 SASEGT. CDR3 length: 13 residues. The CDR3 loop is CASRAAATDTQYF. DNA for the CDR3: TGTGCCAGCAGGGCGGCGGCAACAGATACGCAGTATTTT.

The chain has TRBV12-3 or TRBV12-4 and TRBJ2-2; possibly TRBD1 or TRBD2 for D (6 bases each). V lost 7 bases to trimming and J lost 4 bases, with 13 bases between them. The CDR3 is made up of 14 amino acids. This CDR3 reads CASMGGRSTGELFF. CDR3 bases: TGTGCCAGCATGGGGGGCAGGTCCACCGGGGAGCTGTTTTTT.

The chain has TRBV12-3 or TRBV12-4 and TRBJ2-3; tentative D call: TRBD2 (6 bases). The CDR3 contains 18 residues. Trimming stripped 5 bases from V and 2 bases from J, with 23 bases between. The CDR3 DNA sequence: TGTGCCAGCAGTGATACCCGGGACTCCTTTCAAATCACAGATACGCAGTATTTT. It yields the protein CASSDTRDSFQITDTQYF.

V and J are TRBV28 and TRBJ1-2, with unresolved D. The V gene lost 7 bases and the J gene lost 5 bases, with 11 bases spanning the gap. The CDR3 extends over 12 amino acids. Germline CDR1 is MDHEN and CDR2 is SYDVKM. The CDR3 spells CASNLYPYGYTF. DNA of the CDR3: TGTGCCAGCAACCTATACCCTTATGGCTACACCTTC.

The V call is TRBV11-2, the J call TRBJ2-1; D is possibly TRBD1 (6 bases). V dropped 6 bases and J dropped 1 base, with 16 bases sitting between them. The CDR3 consists of 16 residues. From germline, CDR1 is SGHAT and CDR2 FQNNGV. The CDR3 bases are TGTGCCAGCAGACTTATCACAGGGAGATCCTACAATGAGCAGTTCTTC. Its protein is CASRLITGRSYNEQFF. Complete variable domain (other parts from reference TRBV11-2 and TRBJ2-1): EAGVAQSPRYKIIEKRQSVAFWCNPISGHATLYWYQQILGQGPKLLIQFQNNGVVDDSQLPKDRFSAERLKGVDSTLKIQPAKLEDSAVYLCASRLITGRSYNEQFFGPGTRLTVL.

This chain joins TRBV6-1 and TRBJ1-1; D perhaps matches TRBD1 (5 bases). The CDR3 totals 13 residues. The germline gives CDR1 MNHNS, CDR2 SASEGT. The V and J ends lost 6 bases and 0 bases respectively, with 8 bases between them. The CDR3 DNA reads as TGTGCCAGCAGGGGGGGAATGAACACTGAAGCTTTCTTT. It yields the protein CASRGGMNTEAFF.

The J gene is TRBJ2-4, the V gene TRBV12-3 or TRBV12-4; 16 bases are a match to TRBD2. CDR3 length: 18 amino acids. V dropped 2 bases and J dropped 5; count of bases not matched to a gene: 6. The CDR3 reads CASSLKGLAGGLENIQYF. CDR3 nucleotide sequence: TGTGCCAGCAGTTTAAAGGGACTAGCGGGGGGGCTGGAAAACATTCAGTACTTC.

This clonotype came up a few times. The chain couples TRBV6-1 to TRBJ1-6; perhaps TRBD1 as D (6 bases). Germline assignment: CDR1 MNHNS and CDR2 SASEGT. This CDR3 region has 14 residues. V lost 4 bases to trimming and J lost 7 bases, with 11 bases between them. The CDR3 region has the DNA TGTGCCAGCAGTGCAGGGGTTGAAAATTCACCCCTCCACTTT. Protein product: CASSAGVENSPLHF.

As for this clonotype: Lacking the conserved final phenylalanine or tryptophan, this CDR3 likely reflects a read error. This chain joins TRBV4-3 and TRBJ2-1, with 8 nucleotides matching TRBD1. This CDR3 spans 14 amino acids. Losses at the gene ends were 2 bases for V and 5 bases for J; bases not matched to a gene: 2. Germline V lookup: CDR1 LGHNA, CDR2 YSLEER. The CDR3 protein is CASSQQGQDNEQFY. The DNA for the CDR3 is TGCGCCAGCAGCCAACAGGGACAGGACAATGAGCAGTTCTAC.

The gene calls are TRBV10-2 and TRBJ1-5; D is unresolved. CDR3 length: 15 amino acids. Germline loops: CDR1 WSHSY, CDR2 SAAADI. The ends were cut back, 5 bases at V and 3 bases at J, with 14 bases in the middle. The CDR3 nucleotides are TGCGCCAGCAGTCGGACGCCCACCTTCAATCAGCCCCAGCATTTT. Amino acid sequence: CASSRTPTFNQPQHF.

This clonotype appeared a few times. The CDR3 here is CASSPLSTGGAWETQYF. CDR3 in DNA: TGTGCCAGCAGCCCCCTCTCAACAGGGGGCGCATGGGAGACCCAGTACTTC. The chain employs TRBV11-2 and TRBJ2-5, with 9 positions matching TRBD1. V shed 5 bases and J 5 bases; nucleotides not matched to a gene: 15. The CDR3 spans 17 residues. Germline values: CDR1 SGHAT, CDR2 FQNNGV.

There are a few counts of this clonotype. This chain connects TRBV20-1 to TRBJ2-7; D remains ambiguous. V was cut by 2 bases and J by 1 base, with 6 bases left in between. This CDR3 spans 12 amino acids. The germline CDR1 and CDR2 sequences are DFQATT and SNEGSKA (reference sequence). Here the CDR3 reads CSARIDSYEQYF. DNA for the CDR3: TGCAGTGCTAGAATCGATTCCTACGAGCAGTACTTC.